This T cell receptor (beta chain) was recovered during a study of blood T cell repertoires in COVID-19. Study overall: PBMCs, B-cell-depleted T cells, or T cells provided the cDNA or gDNA that made up the material.

Authors' analysis steps: Amplification of reference gene primers provided the estimated nucleated cell counts. Clones were sequenced by immunoSEQ multiplex PCR, and TCRdb holds only the in-frame ones, with some missing. D and trimming come from the DNA, and the V and J calls and clone size come from that table. The sample records tens of thousands of clones, roughly 88% being singletons. There are 15 residues in the CDR3. V lost 7 bases and J lost 2; bases outside the gene matches: 8. The germline V gene has CDR1 LNHDA and CDR2 SQIVND (reference sequence). This clonotype was obtained from a human donor in a cohort sampled during active COVID-19. J is TRBJ2-3 and V is TRBV19; 8 bases agree with TRBD2. Sequencing input: peripheral blood. The CDR3 DNA reads as TGTGCCAGTAAGATCGGGCGGGGGGACACAGATACGCAGTATTTT. It translates to CASKIGRGDTDTQYF.